The 5 T cell receptor beta chains below come from one sample, sequenced in a study of blood T cells in healthy people across ages (dated by TCRdb to about 2015). The library was built by means of 5' RACE. The instrument given in TCRdb is Illumina HiSeq 2500. A second roughly 7 to 12 cycle PCR used a sample-barcoded 5' primer and a J-beta primer mix. TCRdb itself trimmed the public reads at Q25 with fastp, ran MiXCR and retained productive beta chains. Each entry is one CDR3 protein sequence, shown with its most common DNA and genes. In this sample the table shows more than 600,000 distinct CDR3 sequences, roughly 25% of which occur a single time. The biggest ten clones account for more than 8.5% of the sample. In addition, the sample was reused for a study of T cells of mothers and their children.

The material sequenced was blood. The receptors originated from a boy aged 10-17 years in good health.

This clonotype was picked up a small number of times. The chain links TRBV7-9 to TRBJ2-4, with 13 bases lining up with TRBD2. This CDR3 region has 17 residues. From germline, CDR1 is SEHNR and CDR2 FQNEAQ (reference sequence). J gave up 7 bases and V 1 base, and 7 bases lay outside the gene matches. CDR3 sequence: CASSLEVLAGGRNIQYF. The CDR3 region has the DNA TGTGCCAGCAGCTTAGAGGTACTAGCGGGAGGGCGGAACATTCAGTACTTC.

The chain employs TRBV24-1 and TRBJ2-2, with TRBD1 matching over 7 bases. The CDR3 extends over 13 amino acids. The germline gives CDR1 KGHDR, CDR2 SFDVKD. V dropped 4 bases and J dropped 9; count of bases not matched to a gene: 4. The CDR3 spells CATSDLGQRELFF. The CDR3 coding sequence is TGTGCCACCAGTGACCTGGGACAGCGGGAGCTGTTTTTT.

The table lists this clonotype with many counts. J is TRBJ2-5 and V is TRBV7-2, with 7 bases that match TRBD2. The J call may be mistaken, given a closer DNA end match to TRBJ2-7. The CDR3 extends over 13 amino acids. Germline V lookup: CDR1 SGHTA, CDR2 FQGNSA. For the CDR3, the DNA is TGTGCCAGCAGCTCCATAGCGGGTAGCGAGCAGTACTTC. It translates to CASSSIAGSEQYF.

The chain recombines TRBV5-5 with TRBJ2-1; TRBD1 matches 7 bases. Trimming removed 3 bases from V and 1 base from J; junction bases left unmatched: 4. The CDR3 length is 15 residues. The V gene's germline CDR1 is SGHKS and CDR2 YYEKEE (reference sequence). CDR3 in amino acids: CASSYEGASYNEQFF. For the CDR3, the DNA is TGTGCCAGCAGCTACGAGGGGGCGTCCTACAATGAGCAGTTCTTC.

The gene calls are TRBV4-1 and TRBJ2-7; tentatively, D is TRBD1 (5 bases). The V end lost 6 bases, the J end lost 7 bases, and 13 bases lay between the germline ends. The CDR3 runs 12 residues. Per the germline V gene, CDR1 is MGHRA and CDR2 is YSYEKL. The CDR3 DNA follows: TGCGCCAGCAGGCCAGGGTCTAGTGAGCAGTACTTC. Translation: CASRPGSSEQYF.